The 22 T cell receptor beta chains given below trace back to one sample, sequenced in a study of blood T cell repertoires in COVID-19 (dated by TCRdb to about 2020). Library construction relied on the immunoSEQ multiplex PCR assay. Entries here come from immuneACCESS through TCRdb and include only in-frame sequences with V and J called. Some clones fail to appear in such tables; in the studies checked, an unresolved V gene covers under half of the shortfall, and the cause of the remainder is unknown. The sample contains 170,000 or so clones, over 80% of them found a single time. 7.6% of the sample is taken by the ten largest. The sequencing sample was made of peripheral blood. The receptor set was obtained from an older woman with COVID-19, enrolled during active disease.

The chain has TRBV5-1 and TRBJ1-3, with unresolved D. This CDR3 region has 14 residues. CDR1 is SGHRS, CDR2 YFSETQ, per germline. The V gene lost 1 base and the J gene lost 1 base, with 6 bases spanning the gap. The CDR3 DNA sequence: TGCGCCAGCAGCTTGACCGGTTCTGGAAACACCATATATTTT. It translates to CASSLTGSGNTIYF. Full variable domain (remainder filled in from reference TRBV5-1 and TRBJ1-3): KAGVTQTPRYLIKTRGQQVTLSCSPISGHRSVSWYQQTPGQGLQFLFEYFSETQRNKGNFPGRFSGRQFSNSRSEMNVSTLELGDSALYLCASSLTGSGNTIYFGEGSWLTVV.

The rearrangement uses TRBV5-1 and TRBJ1-2; 7 bases match TRBD1. Germline values: CDR1 SGHRS, CDR2 YFSETQ. The CDR3 consists of 15 residues. J was trimmed by 0 bases and V by 3 bases; bases with no gene match: 5. The DNA for the CDR3 is TGCGCCAGCAGCTCCTCAGGGGGAGCTAACTATGGCTACACCTTC. It translates to CASSSSGGANYGYTF.

This clone has a handful of counts. The rearrangement uses TRBV19 and TRBJ1-5; maybe TRBD1 (5 bases). This CDR3 has 16 residues. Trimming removed 3 bases from V and 6 bases from J, with 18 bases in between. Germline assignment: CDR1 LNHDA and CDR2 SQIVND (reference sequence). CDR3 amino acids: CASSILSGRRGQPQHF. DNA of the CDR3: TGTGCCAGTAGTATTTTGTCGGGGAGGAGGGGTCAGCCCCAGCATTTT.

This rearrangement joins TRBV7-9 to TRBJ2-1; TRBD1 agrees at 12 bases. Germline-derived CDR1 and CDR2 are SEHNR and FQNEAQ (reference sequence). This CDR3 is 16 amino acids long. V lost 3 bases to trimming and J lost 9 bases; unmatched junction nucleotides: 9. DNA for the CDR3: TGTGCCAGCAGCTTTGGCCCGGGACAGGGGGCTGTTGAGCAGTTCTTC. Encoded protein: CASSFGPGQGAVEQFF.

This chain joins TRBV6-5 and TRBJ1-1; 7 nucleotides line up with TRBD1. This CDR3 is built from 15 residues. V trimming: 5 bases; J trimming: 1 base; junction bases outside the gene matches: 7. The germline CDR1 and CDR2 sequences are MNHEY and SVGAGI. As DNA, the CDR3 is TGTGCCAGCAGTCCCGGGACAGTTGGGAACACTGAAGCTTTCTTT. It yields the protein CASSPGTVGNTEAFF.

The chain employs TRBV5-1 and TRBJ2-3, with D uncertain. CDR1 SGHRS and CDR2 YFSETQ come from the germline V gene. The ends were cut back, 4 bases at V and 6 bases at J, with 12 bases in the middle. This CDR3 has 13 amino acids. The CDR3 region is CASSPLKRDTQYF. CDR3 DNA sequence: TGCGCCAGCAGCCCCCTTAAGCGTGATACGCAGTATTTT.

The chain joins TRBV18 to TRBJ1-4; D might be TRBD1 (5 bases). The germline V and J ends were trimmed by 4 bases and 7 bases, with 16 bases remaining between them. Germline CDR1 reads KGHSH; CDR2 reads LQKENI. The CDR3 sequence is 15 residues long. For the CDR3, the DNA is TGTGCCAGCTCACTCGGACACGATAAGAGTGAAAAACTGTTTTTT. Encoded protein: CASSLGHDKSEKLFF.

This sequence joins TRBV5-1 and TRBJ2-7; TRBD1 might be the D (6 bases). V shed 0 bases and J shed 4 bases, with 23 bases lying between them. CDR3 size: 18 residues. Per germline, CDR1 SGHRS and CDR2 YFSETQ. The CDR3 here is CASSLGPWARDTPYEQYF. The CDR3 nucleotides read TGCGCCAGCAGCTTGGGGCCCTGGGCCCGGGACACTCCTTACGAGCAGTACTTC.

This sequence joins TRBV7-9 and TRBJ1-2; 10 nucleotides align to TRBD1. The CDR3 length is 15 residues. J lost 8 bases, V lost 7 bases, and 13 bases had no gene match. CDR1 and CDR2 from the germline V gene are SEHNR and FQNEAQ (reference sequence). As DNA, the CDR3 is TGTGCCAGCAAAGCGTCGACAGGGGGCGCGGAAGGCTACACCTTC. This sequence encodes CASKASTGGAEGYTF.

This clone was recorded a few times. The V gene is TRBV28, the J gene TRBJ1-3; D uncertain. The V gene's germline CDR1 is MDHEN and CDR2 SYDVKM. V lost 8 bases to trimming and J lost 0 bases, with 5 bases between them. The length of the CDR3 is 12 residues. The CDR3 DNA reads TGTGCCAGCCTGTCCTCTGGAAACACCATATATTTT. It specifies CASLSSGNTIYF.

V gene TRBV28 combines with J gene TRBJ1-6, with 7 nucleotides matching TRBD1. V gave up 7 bases and J gave up 5 bases; unmatched junction bases: 2. The CDR3 totals 13 residues. Germline values: CDR1 MDHEN, CDR2 SYDVKM. The chain's CDR3 is CASMTGNNSPLHF. In nucleotides, the CDR3 is TGTGCCAGCATGACAGGGAATAATTCACCCCTCCACTTT.

The sample holds many counts of this clone. The chain joins TRBV2 to TRBJ2-7, with a tentative D call TRBD2 (6 bases). Germline V gene sequence: CDR1 SNHLY, CDR2 FYNNEI. Trimming pared 7 bases from V and 7 bases from J, leaving 20 bases between. The CDR3 consists of 14 residues. The CDR3 loop is CASTQGSGSREQYF. The CDR3 DNA is TGTGCCAGCACCCAAGGTAGCGGATCGAGGGAGCAGTACTTC.

The V gene is TRBV19, the J gene TRBJ2-7, with D uncertain. This CDR3 has 13 residues. V was trimmed by 7 bases and J by 7 bases, leaving 17 bases between them. In germline, CDR1 is LNHDA, CDR2 SQIVND (reference sequence). The CDR3 DNA is TGTGCCAGTACCCCCGTGTTGGCGAGGGAGCAGTACTTC. Protein sequence: CASTPVLAREQYF.

The chain combines TRBV25-1 with TRBJ1-1, with TRBD1 identical over 8 bases. The V and J ends lost 4 bases and 5 bases, in that order; junction bases with no gene match: 3. This CDR3 region has 13 residues. In germline, CDR1 is MGHDK, CDR2 SYGVNS. CDR3 region: CASSGQGWTEAFF. As DNA, the CDR3 is TGTGCCAGCAGTGGACAGGGGTGGACTGAAGCTTTCTTT.

This chain uses TRBV28 with TRBJ1-2; no reliable D call. This CDR3 region has 14 residues. The V end was cut by 2 bases, the J end by 2 bases, with 9 bases between. Germline values: CDR1 MDHEN, CDR2 SYDVKM. CDR3 coding DNA: TGTGCCAGCAGTTTAATAACCAGAAACTATGGCTACACCTTC. Amino acids: CASSLITRNYGYTF.

This sequence joins TRBV28 and TRBJ1-4, with D tentatively TRBD1 (5 bases). The CDR3 has 14 residues. The V end lost 2 bases, the J end lost 8 bases, and 12 bases lay between the germline ends. The germline V gene encodes CDR1 MDHEN and CDR2 SYDVKM. In DNA, the CDR3 is TGTGCCAGCAGTTTAACGGGGGGATTGGAAAAACTGTTTTTT. Translating gives CASSLTGGLEKLFF.

This clone was seen more than once but under ten times. The chain links TRBV7-9 to TRBJ2-7; D possibly corresponds to TRBD1 (5 bases). The CDR3 spans 12 residues. Trimming cost V 2 bases and J 12 bases, with 14 bases left between them. Germline V lookup: CDR1 SEHNR, CDR2 FQNEAQ (reference sequence). The CDR3 sequence is CASSLIQQGLYF. The CDR3 nucleotides read TGTGCCAGCAGCTTAATTCAGCAGGGTTTGTACTTC.

The chain uses TRBV6-5 and TRBJ1-2; TRBD1 agrees at 7 bases. The V and J ends lost 6 bases and 6 bases, in that order; junction bases with no gene match: 7. The CDR3 has 13 amino acids. Germline CDR1 is MNHEY and CDR2 is SVGAGI. The CDR3 loop is CASRKETGNGYTF. As DNA, the CDR3 is TGTGCCAGCAGGAAGGAGACAGGGAATGGCTACACCTTC.

The chain is built from TRBV19 and TRBJ1-1; 8 nucleotides agree with TRBD1. Unmatched junction bases numbered 9, after V lost 5 bases and J lost 4 bases. CDR1 is LNHDA and CDR2 is SQIVND in the germline V gene (reference sequence). The CDR3 is 15 residues long. The CDR3 loop is CASSPGQGLSTEAFF. CDR3 DNA: TGTGCCAGTAGTCCTGGACAGGGTTTAAGCACTGAAGCTTTCTTT.

The chain links TRBV5-1 to TRBJ2-7; no clear D gene. V was clipped by 0 bases and J by 1 base, with 5 bases between them. The CDR3 runs 13 residues. Per the germline V gene, CDR1 is SGHRS and CDR2 is YFSETQ. The CDR3 bases are TGCGCCAGCAGCTTGGGCAGATCCTACGAGCAGTACTTC. This sequence encodes CASSLGRSYEQYF.

The V call is TRBV28, the J call TRBJ2-3, with D maybe TRBD1 (5 bases). The CDR3 runs to 15 residues. V was cut by 2 bases and J by 6 bases, with 15 bases left in between. CDR1 is MDHEN and CDR2 is SYDVKM in the germline V gene. CDR3 residues: CASSLGVGDIDTQYF. The CDR3 nucleotides read TGTGCCAGCAGTTTAGGGGTAGGGGATATTGATACGCAGTATTTT. The variable domain in full, completed from reference TRBV28 and TRBJ2-3, reads DVKVTQSSRYLVKRTGEKVFLECVQDMDHENMFWYRQDPGLGLRLIYFSYDVKMKEKGDIPEGYSVSREKKERFSLILESASTNQTSMYLCASSLGVGDIDTQYFGPGTRLTVL.

The chain carries TRBV11-2 and TRBJ1-1, with a tentative D call TRBD1 (5 bases). This CDR3 has 11 residues. The germline gives CDR1 SGHAT, CDR2 FQNNGV. V was trimmed by 6 bases and J by 10 bases, leaving 12 bases between them. The CDR3 coding sequence is TGTGCCAGCAGTTCAGGGTTGGTAGCTTTCTTT. Translating gives CASSSGLVAFF.